These 8 T cell receptor beta chains came from one sample sequenced in a study of cytomegalovirus exposure and HLA in healthy donors. The study ran its PCR with 60 Vbeta and 13 Jbeta primers. Assay used: immunoSEQ multiplex PCR; TCRdb lists only in-frame clones, some missing. The data show fewer than 250,000 clones, with roughly 83% seen just once and approximately 0.71% held by the top ten. The sample taken for sequencing was PBMCs. These receptors came from a boy younger than 10 in good health and CMV-seronegative.

This clone is a singleton in its sample. The rearrangement joins TRBV7-9 to TRBJ2-3; TRBD2 might be the D (5 bases). Germline values: CDR1 SEHNR, CDR2 FQNEAQ (reference sequence). Trimming took 7 bases from V and 6 from J, leaving 11 bases between them. This CDR3 has 12 residues. The CDR3 loop is CASTLRGDTQYF. Written as DNA, the CDR3 is TGTGCCAGCACGCTCAGAGGGGATACGCAGTATTTT.

The chain couples TRBV27 to TRBJ2-7; tentatively, D is TRBD1 (7 bases). The CDR3 has 18 amino acids. CDR1 and CDR2 (germline): MNHEY, SMNVEV (reference sequence). The V gene lost 0 bases and the J gene lost 2 bases, with 20 bases spanning the gap. CDR3 amino acids: CASSLSPPLRGAPYEQYF. As DNA, the CDR3 is TGTGCCAGCAGTTTATCGCCCCCCCTCAGGGGGGCCCCCTACGAGCAGTACTTC.

The chain carries TRBV27 and TRBJ2-1; D possibly corresponds to TRBD2 (6 bases). V was pared by 5 bases and J by 5 bases, with 13 bases between. CDR1 and CDR2 (germline): MNHEY, SMNVEV (reference sequence). The CDR3 extends over 14 amino acids. The chain's CDR3 is CASSGTGGNNEQFF. The CDR3 nucleotides read TGTGCCAGCAGTGGGACCGGAGGGAACAATGAGCAGTTCTTC.

The genes are TRBV9 and TRBJ2-1; a possible D gene is TRBD2 (6 bases). Germline V lookup: CDR1 SGDLS, CDR2 YYNGEE. Trimming left V 6 bases short and J 7 bases short, with 11 bases between. The CDR3 extends over 12 amino acids. This CDR3 is CASNRGSNEQFF. The CDR3 DNA reads as TGTGCCAGCAACCGGGGGAGTAATGAGCAGTTCTTC.

V and J are TRBV9 and TRBJ1-2; TRBD1 matches at 8 bases. Trimming took 4 bases from V and 4 from J; bases not matched to a gene: 9. CDR3 length: 15 residues. Germline V lookup: CDR1 SGDLS, CDR2 YYNGEE. The CDR3 DNA follows: TGTGCCAGCAGCCCCCGGACAGGGAAATCCTATGGCTACACCTTC. It specifies CASSPRTGKSYGYTF.

This clone has a handful of counts. The chain is built from TRBV27 and TRBJ1-1; 7 nucleotides align to TRBD1. CDR1 and CDR2 from the germline V gene are MNHEY and SMNVEV (reference sequence). The CDR3 consists of 14 residues. Trimming took 3 bases from V and 4 from J; bases not matched to a gene: 5. The CDR3, as DNA: TGTGCCAGCAGTTTCGACAGGGTGGGCACTGAAGCTTTCTTT. Protein sequence: CASSFDRVGTEAFF.

The chain employs TRBV15 and TRBJ2-3, with 9 bases fitting TRBD2. V lost 1 base to trimming and J lost 1 base; unmatched junction nucleotides: 3. The CDR3 length is 16 residues. The germline gives CDR1 LNHNV, CDR2 YYDKDF (reference sequence). This CDR3 reads CATSRVPSGGTDTQYF. The CDR3 DNA reads as TGTGCCACCAGCAGAGTCCCTAGCGGGGGCACAGATACGCAGTATTTT. The full variable domain, in which reference TRBV15 and TRBJ2-3 provide the parts outside the CDR3, is DAMVIQNPRYQVTQFGKPVTLSCSQTLNHNVMYWYQQKSSQAPKLLFHYYDKDFNNEADTPDNFQSRRPNTSFCFLDIRSPGLGDTAMYLCATSRVPSGGTDTQYFGPGTRLTVL.

The chain is built from TRBV19 and TRBJ2-7; possible D gene TRBD1, 6 bases. This CDR3 region has 13 residues. Germline values: CDR1 LNHDA, CDR2 SQIVND (reference sequence). V gave up 5 bases and J gave up 3 bases, with 11 bases separating them. CDR3 loop: CASSPLDSYEQYF. The DNA for the CDR3 is TGTGCCAGTAGTCCTCTGGACAGCTACGAGCAGTACTTC. The entire variable domain, with the rest obtained from reference TRBV19 and TRBJ2-7, is as follows: DGGITQSPKYLFRKEGQNVTLSCEQNLNHDAMYWYRQDPGQGLRLIYYSQIVNDFQKGDIAEGYSVSREKKESFPLTVTSAQKNPTAFYLCASSPLDSYEQYFGPGTRLTVT.